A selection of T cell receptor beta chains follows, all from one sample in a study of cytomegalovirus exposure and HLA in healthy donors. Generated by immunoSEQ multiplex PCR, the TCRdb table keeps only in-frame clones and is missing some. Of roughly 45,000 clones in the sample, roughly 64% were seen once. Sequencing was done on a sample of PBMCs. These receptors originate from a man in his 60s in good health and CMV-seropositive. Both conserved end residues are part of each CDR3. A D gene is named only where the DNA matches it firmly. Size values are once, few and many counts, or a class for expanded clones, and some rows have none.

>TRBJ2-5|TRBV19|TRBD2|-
TGTGCCAGCTGTAGCGGGGCCCACCAAGAGACCCAGTACTTC
CASCSGAHQETQYF
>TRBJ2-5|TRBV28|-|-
TGTGCCAGCAGACCCCTTACGGGTGAGGGATGGGAGCAGTACTTC
CASRPLTGEGWEQYF
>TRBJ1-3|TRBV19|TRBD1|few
TGTGCCAGTAGTATCGGACAGGGTCCTGGAAACACCATATATTTT
CASSIGQGPGNTIYF
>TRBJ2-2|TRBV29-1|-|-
TGCAGCGCGCGCCATATCCAATCTACCGGGGAGCTGTTTTTT
CSARHIQSTGELFF
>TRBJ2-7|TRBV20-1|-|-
TGCAGTGCTAGTATCGGCTACGAGCAGTACTTC
CSASIGYEQYF
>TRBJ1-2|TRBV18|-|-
TGTGCCAGCTCACCTAGACAGGATAGCGATGGCTACACCTTC
CASSPRQDSDGYTF
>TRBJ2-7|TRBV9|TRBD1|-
TGTGCCAGCAGCGCCGGGACAGGGGTGAACGAGCAGTACTTC
CASSAGTGVNEQYF
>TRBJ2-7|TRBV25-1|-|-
TGTGCCAGCAGTGAGCGGGGAAGATACGAGCAGTACTTC
CASSERGRYEQYF
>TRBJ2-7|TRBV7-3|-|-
TGTGCCAGCAGCTTATCGAATGGGGGGTCATCCCCGGTCCTCCGTAGAGAGCAGTACTTC
CASSLSNGGSSPVLRREQYF
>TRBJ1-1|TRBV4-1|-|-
TGCGCCAGCAGCCAAGATGCGGTAACTGAAGCTTTCTTT
CASSQDAVTEAFF
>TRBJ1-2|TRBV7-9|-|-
TGTGCCAGCAGCTTCGGACAAAACTATGGCTACACCTTC
CASSFGQNYGYTF
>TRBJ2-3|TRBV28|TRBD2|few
TGTGCCAGCAGCAGAAGCGGGAGGGGTTCAGATACGCAGTATTTT
CASSRSGRGSDTQYF
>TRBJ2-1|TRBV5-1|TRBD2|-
TGCGCCAGCACACGGGCTAGCGGGAGGTTCGATGAGCAGTTCTTC
CASTRASGRFDEQFF
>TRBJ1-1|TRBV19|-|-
TGTGCCAGTAGCCATTACAGGGATTTAAGCTCTGAAGCTTTCTTT
CASSHYRDLSSEAFF
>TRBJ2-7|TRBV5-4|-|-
TGTGCCAGCAGCTTGGGAGCCGACAGCTCCTACGAGCAGTACTTC
CASSLGADSSYEQYF
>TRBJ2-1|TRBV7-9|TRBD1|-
TGTGCCAGCAGGCCCGGGACAGGCAATGAGCAGTTCTTC
CASRPGTGNEQFF
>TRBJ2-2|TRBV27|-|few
TGTGCCAGCAGTTCCATAGATAACACCGGGGAGCTGTTTTTT
CASSSIDNTGELFF
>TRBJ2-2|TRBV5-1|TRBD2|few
TGCGCCAGCAGCCCCGGACTAGCGGGAGCAGGCGGGGAGCTGTTTTTT
CASSPGLAGAGGELFF
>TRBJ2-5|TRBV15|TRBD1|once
TGTGCCACCAGCGCCTATACAGGGGATCAAGAGACCCAGTACTTC
CATSAYTGDQETQYF
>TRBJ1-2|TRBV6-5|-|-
TGTGCCAGCAGTTCCCCAAATACGGCGGCTGGCTACACCTTC
CASSSPNTAAGYTF
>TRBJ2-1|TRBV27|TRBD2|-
TGTGCCAGCTCACTAGCGGCCTCCTACAATGAGCAGTTCTTC
CASSLAASYNEQFF
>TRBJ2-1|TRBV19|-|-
TGTGCCAGTAGTATAGCCCCAGACAATGAGCAGTTCTTC
CASSIAPDNEQFF
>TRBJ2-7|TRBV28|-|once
TGTGCCAGCATGGTTCGGACAGCCTCGACTCCATACGAGCAGTACTTC
CASMVRTASTPYEQYF
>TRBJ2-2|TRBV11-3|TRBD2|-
TGTGCCAGCAGCTTAGCGGGAGGGCCCTACGGGGAGCTGTTTTTT
CASSLAGGPYGELFF
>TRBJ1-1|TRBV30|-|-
TGTGCCTGGACCCAAGGCGGGGGGCGGGCGAACACTGAAGCTTTCTTT
CAWTQGGGRANTEAFF
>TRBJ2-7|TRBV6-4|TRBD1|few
TGTGCCAGCAGTACAGAACAGGGGGCCGAGCAGTACTTC
CASSTEQGAEQYF
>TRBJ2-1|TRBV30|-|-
TGTGCCTGCAGAGGATTAGAAGTTACCAATGAGCAGTTCTTC
CACRGLEVTNEQFF
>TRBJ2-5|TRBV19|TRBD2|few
TGTGCCAGTACCCTAGGGGGGCCGGGACTAGCGGCGGAGACCCAGTACTTC
CASTLGGPGLAAETQYF
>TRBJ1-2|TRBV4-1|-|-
TGCGCCAGCAGCCAAGAAACAGAATCTAACTATGGCTACACCTTC
CASSQETESNYGYTF
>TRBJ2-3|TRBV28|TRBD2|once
TGTGCCAGCAGGGGACTAGCGGGGCCCACAGATACGCAGTATTTT
CASRGLAGPTDTQYF
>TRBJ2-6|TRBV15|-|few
TGTGCCACCAGCAGAGTGAGGTCTGGGGCCAACGTCCTGACTTTC
CATSRVRSGANVLTF
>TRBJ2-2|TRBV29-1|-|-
TGCAGCGTAGCTGGCGGAGGGAACACCGGGGAGCTGTTTTTT
CSVAGGGNTGELFF
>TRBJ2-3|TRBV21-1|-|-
TGTGCCAGCAGATTCCTCCGGGAGGGCACAGATACGCAGTATTTT
CASRFLREGTDTQYF
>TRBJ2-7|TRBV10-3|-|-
TGTGCCATCACGAAAGGCAGGGAAGACAACGAGCAGTACTTC
CAITKGREDNEQYF
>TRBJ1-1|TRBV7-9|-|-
TGTGCCAGCAGCTTACACGATGACAAAGCTTTCTTT
CASSLHDDKAFF
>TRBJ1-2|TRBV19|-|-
TGTGCCAGTATGTGGCGGGGGAGGAACTATGGCTACACCTTC
CASMWRGRNYGYTF
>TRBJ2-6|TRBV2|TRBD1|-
TGTGCCAGCAGGGCCGGGACAGGGAAAGGGGGCTCTGGGGCCAACGTCCTGACTTTC
CASRAGTGKGGSGANVLTF